Below, 2 T cell receptor beta chains from the same sample are listed, as sequenced in a study of CD8 T cells in ankylosing spondylitis. TCRdb re-derived calls from the 5' RACE reads in MiXCR, one entry per CDR3 protein. The table includes 300,000 to 350,000 distinct CDR3 sequences, roughly 20% detected once. Input material: blood, either unsorted or a sorted T cell fraction (not recorded which). Receptors were obtained from a female donor with ankylosing spondylitis or in good health (not recorded which).

There are a few counts of this clonotype. The chain links TRBV27 to TRBJ2-7; 7 nucleotides align to TRBD1. V was pared by 5 bases and J by 2 bases, with 9 bases of the junction left unmatched. CDR1 and CDR2 (germline): MNHEY, SMNVEV (reference sequence). The CDR3 extends over 15 amino acids. The CDR3 here is CASSARGSSPYEQYF. In DNA form, the CDR3 reads TGTGCCAGCAGTGCCAGGGGGTCCTCTCCCTACGAGCAGTACTTC.

This clonotype turned up a few times. CDR3 region: CASSQDGNSGSFYF. DNA for the CDR3: TGTGCCAGCAGCCAAGATGGTAATAGCGGGAGCTTTTACTTC. V and J are TRBV3-1 and TRBJ2-5; 9 bases agree with TRBD2. The CDR3 has 14 residues. Germline-derived CDR1 and CDR2 are LGHDT and YNNKEL (reference sequence). J lost 14 bases, V lost 0 bases, and 10 bases had no gene match.